A selection of T cell receptor beta chains follows, all from one sample in a study of shared clonotypes between healthy human individuals. Produced via immunoSEQ multiplex PCR; TCRdb's table is partial and in-frame only. This sample has approximately 1,500,000 clones, with around 98% found just once. Sequenced sample: naive CD4+ T cells sorted from blood. The receptors derive from a man aged 25 to 40 in good health. Both conserved end residues are part of each CDR3. Fields, in order: CDR3 protein, CDR3 DNA, clone size, V gene, D gene, J gene. D genes are given only for firm matches. For some rows the clone size is stated as once, few or many, or as a class when expanded; others skip it.

CASSYAPSPYEQYF	TGTGCCAGCAGCTACGCCCCTTCGCCCTACGAGCAGTACTTC	.	TRBV5-4	.	TRBJ2-7
CASSQLAVVQFF	TGTGCCAGCAGCCAACTAGCGGTTGTGCAGTTCTTC	.	TRBV28	TRBD2	TRBJ2-1
CASSTGRPQVETQYF	TGTGCCAGTAGTACCGGACGGCCCCAAGTAGAGACCCAGTACTTC	.	TRBV19	.	TRBJ2-5
CASSLNEQFF	TGTGCCAGCAGCCTGAATGAGCAGTTCTTC	.	TRBV6-5	.	TRBJ2-1
CASSLFGLASYEQYF	TGTGCCAGCAGTTTATTCGGACTAGCTTCCTACGAGCAGTACTTC	.	TRBV27	TRBD2	TRBJ2-7
CASSQGGAGSYNEQFF	TGTGCCAGCAGCCAAGGGGGGGCGGGATCCTACAATGAGCAGTTCTTC	.	TRBV14	.	TRBJ2-1
CASSVGRTSGNTIYF	TGTGCCAGCAGCGTAGGACGGACCTCTGGAAACACCATATATTTT	.	TRBV9	.	TRBJ1-3
CASSLVASPDTQYF	TGTGCCAGCAGCTTAGTCGCTTCCCCAGATACGCAGTATTTT	.	TRBV7-9	.	TRBJ2-3
CASSPDYDEQFF	TGCGCCAGCAGCCCGGACTATGATGAGCAGTTCTTC	.	TRBV5-1	.	TRBJ2-1
CASSPWDRDNEQFF	TGTGCCAGCTCACCCTGGGACAGGGACAATGAGCAGTTCTTC	.	TRBV18	TRBD1	TRBJ2-1
CAGNRRGLYEQYF	TGTGCCGGCAACCGCAGGGGGCTCTACGAGCAGTACTTC	.	TRBV2	TRBD1	TRBJ2-7
CASSPGQIQETQYF	TGTGCCAGCTCACCAGGGCAAATTCAAGAGACCCAGTACTTC	once	TRBV18	.	TRBJ2-5
CASSQQTGSYEQYF	TGTGCCAGCAGCCAACAAACGGGCTCCTACGAGCAGTACTTC	.	TRBV4-2	.	TRBJ2-7
CASSITGPERGRANQPQHF	TGTGCCAGTAGTATAACTGGGCCGGAGAGGGGCAGGGCAAATCAGCCCCAGCATTTT	.	TRBV19	.	TRBJ1-5
CAISGGRGAPIYGYTF	TGTGCCATCAGTGGGGGCAGGGGGGCTCCCATCTATGGCTACACCTTC	.	TRBV10-3	TRBD1	TRBJ1-2
CASRDGAEAFF	TGCGCCAGCAGAGATGGCGCTGAAGCTTTCTTT	.	TRBV5-1	.	TRBJ1-1
CASSLGHASNEQYF	TGTGCCAGCAGCTTAGGGCACGCAAGCAACGAGCAGTACTTC	.	TRBV7-7	.	TRBJ2-7
CASRGHGQQPQHF	TGTGCCAGCAGGGGCCACGGACAGCAGCCCCAGCATTTT	.	TRBV2	.	TRBJ1-5
CASAGTENIQYF	TGTGCCAGCGCCGGGACGGAAAACATTCAGTACTTC	.	TRBV4-2	.	TRBJ2-4
CASSHRQGDGYTF	TGTGCCAGCAGCCATAGGCAGGGCGATGGCTACACCTTC	.	TRBV11-2	.	TRBJ1-2
CASSRAAGELFF	TGTGCCAGCAGCCGCGCCGCCGGGGAGCTGTTTTTT	.	TRBV7-9	.	TRBJ2-2
CASSLRQLLETQYF	TGCGCCAGCAGCTTGAGACAGCTTCTGGAGACCCAGTACTTC	.	TRBV5-1	.	TRBJ2-5
CASSWGRGTNTEAFF	TGTGCCAGCAGTTGGGGCAGGGGGACGAACACTGAAGCTTTCTTT	.	TRBV27	TRBD1	TRBJ1-1
CASSLVTGLASSYEQYF	TGTGCCAGCAGCTTAGTTACCGGACTAGCGAGCTCCTACGAGCAGTACTTC	.	TRBV11-2	TRBD2	TRBJ2-7
CASSPDRGDQPQHF	TGTGCCAGCAGTCCCGACAGGGGTGATCAGCCCCAGCATTTT	.	TRBV7-2	TRBD1	TRBJ1-5
CASSMDRRNQPQHF	TGTGCCAGCAGTATGGACAGAAGGAATCAGCCCCAGCATTTT	.	TRBV27	.	TRBJ1-5
CASSQEGLARETQYF	TGCGCCAGCAGCCAAGAGGGACTAGCGCGAGAGACCCAGTACTTC	once	TRBV4-3	TRBD2	TRBJ2-5
CASSVGPGGGGYTF	TGTGCCAGCTCCGTCGGCCCCGGGGGCGGAGGCTACACCTTC	once	TRBV18	.	TRBJ1-2
CASSIEGGGYEQYF	TGTGCCAGTAGTATAGAAGGAGGGGGTTACGAGCAGTACTTC	.	TRBV19	.	TRBJ2-7
CASSPLTPGQGYTGELFF	TGTGCCAGCTCACCACTTACTCCGGGACAGGGGTACACCGGGGAGCTGTTTTTT	.	TRBV18	TRBD1	TRBJ2-2
CASSLQGNQETQYF	TGTGCCAGCAGCTTGCAGGGGAACCAAGAGACCCAGTACTTC	.	TRBV5-4	.	TRBJ2-5
CASSETHTYEQYF	TGTGCCAGCAGTGAGACCCACACCTACGAGCAGTACTTC	.	TRBV5-4	.	TRBJ2-7
CASSLIGGQETQYF	TGTGCCAGCAGCTTAATCGGGGGCCAAGAGACCCAGTACTTC	once	TRBV5-6	.	TRBJ2-5
CSVVEGEQFF	TGCAGCGTTGTTGAAGGGGAGCAGTTCTTC	.	TRBV29-1	.	TRBJ2-1
CASSLETGGTTNEKLFF	TGCGCCAGCAGCTTGGAAACAGGGGGGACAACTAATGAAAAACTGTTTTTT	.	TRBV5-1	TRBD1	TRBJ1-4
CASTLSVGNQPQHF	TGTGCCAGCACCCTAAGCGTGGGGAATCAGCCCCAGCATTTT	.	TRBV2	.	TRBJ1-5
CASSLDPGTTGELFF	TGCGCCAGCAGCTTGGATCCAGGGACCACCGGGGAGCTGTTTTTT	.	TRBV5-1	.	TRBJ2-2
CASSPPQGLTDTQYF	TGTGCCAGCTCACCCCCACAGGGGTTAACAGATACGCAGTATTTT	.	TRBV18	TRBD1	TRBJ2-3
CATSREGLSENTGELFF	TGTGCCACCAGCAGAGAAGGATTGTCAGAGAACACCGGGGAGCTGTTTTTT	.	TRBV15	.	TRBJ2-2
CASSPPGISNQPQHF	TGTGCCAGCAGCCCACCCGGGATTTCCAATCAGCCCCAGCATTTT	.	TRBV7-2	.	TRBJ1-5
CASSFAGAANVLTF	TGTGCCAGCAGCTTCGCGGGTGCGGCCAACGTCCTGACTTTC	.	TRBV7-8	.	TRBJ2-6